This TCR beta chain was recovered during a study of T cell repertoires in cytomegalovirus infection. Study-wide context: Shared public TCR beta signatures pointed to both CMV infection and a matching HLA type.

Of note for this clonotype: The antigen remains undetermined.

A single record per CDR3 protein comes from TCRdb applying MiXCR to the reads. The table includes about 260,000 distinct CDR3 sequences, approximately 9.2% detected once. The germline V gene encodes CDR1 SGHVS and CDR2 FNYEAQ. Trimming left V 1 base short and J 7 bases short, with 10 bases between. The CDR3 extends over 14 amino acids. Study-wide results and caveats: Cumulative frequency (of public TCR beta family members) identified carriers of CMV plus the relevant HLA.

V gene TRBV7-6 combines with J gene TRBJ2-2, with D uncertain. The receptor's source is a human donor in good health (CMV status not recorded). Some clones in this sample may be carry-over from other donors' samples. Sequenced sample: PBMCs. The CDR3 DNA is TGTGCCAGCAGCTTAGGGATGGGTAGCGGGGAGCTGTTTTTT. This encodes CASSLGMGSGELFF.